One sample yielded the 26 T cell receptor beta chains listed below, sequenced in a study of T cell responses to AZD1222 COVID-19 vaccine. Some clones are missing from TCRdb's copy, which holds only in-frame ones; the method was immunoSEQ multiplex PCR. This sample has more than 150,000 clones, with around 90% found just once. The sample in question was peripheral blood, obtained on day 0 of AZD1222 vaccination. These receptors came from an adult in good health.

V and J are TRBV18 and TRBJ2-2, with D perhaps given as TRBD1 or TRBD2 (5 bases each). This CDR3 spans 15 amino acids. Germline CDR1 is KGHSH and CDR2 is LQKENI. V was cut by 4 bases and J by 4 bases, with 13 bases left in between. Here the CDR3 reads CASSRDGRGTGELFF. The CDR3, as DNA: TGTGCCAGCTCACGGGACGGCCGCGGCACCGGGGAGCTGTTTTTT. Filled out from reference TRBV18 and TRBJ2-2, the complete variable domain reads NAGVMQNPRHLVRRRGQEARLRCSPMKGHSHVYWYRQLPEEGLKFMVYLQKENIIDESGMPKERFSAEFPKEGPSILRIQQVVRGDSAAYFCASSRDGRGTGELFFGEGSRLTVL.

V and J are TRBV7-9 and TRBJ2-1; D tentatively fits TRBD1 or TRBD2 (5 bases each). The CDR3 contains 15 residues. Germline V lookup: CDR1 SEHNR, CDR2 FQNEAQ (reference sequence). V dropped 1 base and J dropped 2 bases, with 9 bases sitting between them. CDR3 coding DNA: TGTGCCAGCAGCTTAGGGGGGACGACCTACAATGAGCAGTTCTTC. Amino acids: CASSLGGTTYNEQFF.

V is TRBV6-5 and J is TRBJ2-3; D call uncertain. With 7 bases removed from V and 2 bases from J, the gap between germline ends came to 13 bases. Germline V gene lookup returns CDR1 MNHEY and CDR2 SVGAGI. The CDR3 spans 14 residues. Written as DNA, the CDR3 is TGTGCCAGCACCAGACTGGTTTCCACAGATACGCAGTATTTT. This codes for CASTRLVSTDTQYF.

The chain is built from TRBV28 and TRBJ1-2; D remains unclear. Germline CDR1 and CDR2: MDHEN and SYDVKM. The CDR3 is made up of 10 amino acids. Trimming removed 4 bases at V and 8 bases at J, with 5 bases between. For the CDR3, the DNA is TGTGCCAGCAGTTCCCAGGGCTACACCTTC. Translated: CASSSQGYTF.

V usage is TRBV2 and J usage is TRBJ1-5; no reliable D call. Deletions cut 3 bases from V and 0 bases from J, with 6 bases between. The CDR3 loop spans 14 amino acids. The germline V gene encodes CDR1 SNHLY and CDR2 FYNNEI. Written as DNA, the CDR3 is TGTGCCAGCAGTGACAACTATAGCAATCAGCCCCAGCATTTT. Translating gives CASSDNYSNQPQHF. Using reference TRBV2 and TRBJ1-5 for the parts outside the CDR3, the full variable domain is EPEVTQTPSHQVTQMGQEVILRCVPISNHLYFYWYRQILGQKVEFLVSFYNNEISEKSEIFDDQFSVERPDGSNFTLKIRSTKLEDSAMYFCASSDNYSNQPQHFGDGTRLSIL.

About this clone itself: The junction and the germline gene differ at one end; a read error may be behind it. Other DNA sequences within the sample encode an identical CDR3. The CDR3 region has the DNA TGTGCCACCAGCAGATCCGGTAATAGGGGCCGGGAGACTCAGTACTTC. Protein product: CATSRSGNRGRETQYF. V usage is TRBV15 and J usage is TRBJ2-5; D might be TRBD2 (6 bases). Germline lookup yields CDR1 LNHNV and CDR2 YYDKDF (reference sequence). The CDR3 consists of 16 residues.

In its sample, this clone was seen once. Other DNA variants within this sample encode the same CDR3. The chain carries TRBV20-1 and TRBJ2-5; D is uncertain. The CDR3 runs 10 residues. Germline V gene data show CDR1 as DFQATT and CDR2 as SNEGSKA (reference sequence). Between the trimmed V and J ends, which lost 3 bases and 1 base, there was a span of 0 bases. CDR3 sequence (DNA): TGCAGTGCTAGCCAAGAGACCCAGTACTTC. It specifies CSASQETQYF.

V and J are TRBV3-1 (or the pseudogene TRBV3-2) and TRBJ2-1; possible D gene TRBD2, 7 bases. Deletions cut 2 bases from V and 5 bases from J, with 13 bases between. CDR3 length equals 15 residues. Germline lookup yields CDR1 LGHDT and CDR2 YNNKEL (reference sequence). The CDR3 nucleotides are TGTGCCAGCAGCCAACCAAGGGGGGGCGACAATGAGCAGTTCTTC. Protein: CASSQPRGGDNEQFF.

The rearrangement links TRBV10-2 to TRBJ1-2; 7 positions match TRBD1. The CDR3 sequence is 13 residues long. Germline V lookup: CDR1 WSHSY, CDR2 SAAADI. V shed 3 bases, J shed 5 bases, and the junction held 3 bases outside the gene matches. CDR3 sequence: CASSDRDSYGYTF. CDR3 in DNA: TGCGCCAGCAGTGACCGGGACAGTTATGGCTACACCTTC.

The chain uses TRBV21-1 and TRBJ2-7. TRBV21-1 represents a pseudogene. This CDR3 has 16 amino acids. CDR3 in DNA: TGTGCCAGCAGCAAAGAGGGACGGATAAGCTCCTACGAGCAGTACTTC. Its translation is CASSKEGRISSYEQYF.

This clone was recorded only once. The chain has TRBV21-1 and TRBJ1-5; the table's D call of TRBD1 was not tested on the DNA. TRBV21-1 is a documented pseudogene. This CDR3 contains 13 residues. CDR3 residues: CASSGQRNQPQHF. CDR3 DNA: TGTGCCAGCTCGGGACAGCGGAATCAGCCCCAGCATTTT.

The chain employs TRBV6-5 and TRBJ1-2; 7 bases map to TRBD1. This CDR3 is 14 amino acids long. V trimming: 7 bases; J trimming: 7 bases; junction bases outside the gene matches: 12. Germline V gene sequence: CDR1 MNHEY, CDR2 SVGAGI. CDR3 sequence (DNA): TGTGCCAGCATCAGTCTTGACAGGGCGGGTGGCTACACCTTC. This encodes CASISLDRAGGYTF.

This chain joins TRBV15 and TRBJ2-1, with 8 bases matching TRBD1. Germline V gene lookup returns CDR1 LNHNV and CDR2 YYDKDF (reference sequence). V was clipped by 1 base and J by 6 bases; unmatched bases: 11. CDR3 length: 17 amino acids. DNA of the CDR3: TGTGCCACCAGCAGAGGTCAGAGGACAGGGAGATCCAATGAGCAGTTCTTC. This codes for CATSRGQRTGRSNEQFF.

The rearrangement joins TRBV11-2 to TRBJ2-1; 12 nucleotides line up with TRBD2. J gave up 6 bases and V 5 bases, and 5 bases lay outside the gene matches. CDR1 and CDR2 (germline): SGHAT, FQNNGV. The CDR3 runs 15 residues. Here the CDR3 reads CASSTLAGGTNEQFF. In DNA, the CDR3 is TGTGCCAGCAGCACGCTAGCGGGGGGGACCAATGAGCAGTTCTTC.

The chain is built from TRBV30 and TRBJ1-6; D remains unclear. Trimming shortened V by 4 bases and J by 7 bases, and 8 bases separated the two germline ends. This CDR3 has 12 residues. Germline CDR1 reads GTSNPN; CDR2 reads SVGIG (reference sequence). CDR3 amino acids: CAWTRQNSPLHF. CDR3 nucleotides: TGTGCCTGGACGAGGCAGAATTCACCCCTCCACTTT.

CDR3 sequence (DNA): TGTGCCAGCTCACCACCGAGTGTTACTAGCGGGATCGGGCAGTACTTC. This encodes CASSPPSVTSGIGQYF. This chain connects TRBV18 to TRBJ2-7; 10 positions agree with TRBD2. Trimming at V came to 0 bases and at J to 9 bases, leaving 11 bases not matched to a gene. Per germline, CDR1 KGHSH and CDR2 LQKENI. The CDR3 is 16 amino acids.

V usage is TRBV28 and J usage is TRBJ1-2; D is unresolved. The CDR3 covers 11 residues. Germline CDR1 and CDR2: MDHEN and SYDVKM. The V gene lost 7 bases and the J gene lost 4 bases, with 7 bases spanning the gap. Here the CDR3 DNA reads TGTGCCAGCAAGGCGCTCTATGGCTACACCTTC. Its protein product is CASKALYGYTF.

This clone occurred once. The rearrangement joins TRBV3-1 (or the pseudogene TRBV3-2) to TRBJ1-1; D is undetermined. The CDR3 loop spans 13 amino acids. CDR1 is LGHDT, CDR2 YNNKEL, per germline (reference sequence). Trimming cost V 1 base and J 7 bases, with 10 bases left between them. Here the CDR3 reads CASSQVLGVEAFF. The DNA of the CDR3 is TGTGCCAGCAGCCAAGTTCTCGGGGTTGAAGCTTTCTTT.

The chain couples TRBV7-9 to TRBJ2-1; 7 positions agree with TRBD1. Germline lookup yields CDR1 SEHNR and CDR2 FQNEAQ (reference sequence). The CDR3 extends over 16 amino acids. V gave up 5 bases and J gave up 5 bases; unmatched junction bases: 12. CDR3 sequence: CASSTDRFQGDNEQFF. CDR3 nucleotides: TGTGCCAGCAGCACGGACAGATTTCAGGGGGACAATGAGCAGTTCTTC.

This clone was picked up a small number of times. The genes are TRBV3-1 (or the pseudogene TRBV3-2) and TRBJ2-2; TRBD2 is a possible D gene (6 bases). The CDR3 has 16 residues. V gave up 2 bases and J gave up 6 bases, with 16 bases separating them. Germline V gene lookup returns CDR1 LGHDT and CDR2 YNNKEL (reference sequence). CDR3 DNA: TGTGCCAGCAGCCAAAAAATGGGAGGTATGGCCGGGGAGCTGTTTTTT. It translates to CASSQKMGGMAGELFF.

The rearrangement uses TRBV24-1 and TRBJ1-2; D perhaps matches TRBD1 (6 bases). CDR3 size: 13 residues. Germline V CDR1 and CDR2: KGHDR, SFDVKD. V was pared by 5 bases and J by 6 bases, with 12 bases between. The DNA of the CDR3 is TGTGCCACCAGTGGCCAGGGGATTGATGGCTACACCTTC. It yields the protein CATSGQGIDGYTF.

The V call is TRBV30, the J call TRBJ1-3; D unresolved. Trimming cost V 0 bases and J 4 bases, with 7 bases left between them. The germline V gene encodes CDR1 GTSNPN and CDR2 SVGIG (reference sequence). The CDR3 extends over 13 amino acids. The CDR3, as DNA: TGTGCCTGGAGTGTACTCTCCGGAAACACCATATATTTT. It encodes CAWSVLSGNTIYF.

The chain couples TRBV7-3 to TRBJ2-2; tentatively, D is TRBD1 (6 bases). Germline assignment: CDR1 SGHTA and CDR2 FQGTGA. The CDR3 has 16 amino acids. V was shortened by 4 bases and J by 2 bases, with 14 bases between the two germline ends. CDR3 loop: CASSSLPGQNTGELFF. The CDR3 DNA follows: TGTGCCAGCAGCTCCTTACCGGGACAAAACACCGGGGAGCTGTTTTTT.

This rearrangement joins TRBV7-2 to TRBJ2-7; D unresolved. The V end lost 1 base, the J end lost 2 bases, and 18 bases lay between the germline ends. CDR1 and CDR2 (germline): SGHTA, FQGNSA. The CDR3 extends over 17 amino acids. CDR3 in DNA: TGTGCCAGCAGCTTAGGAGGCCGGGTCGTCACAACCTACGAGCAGTACTTC. Its translation is CASSLGGRVVTTYEQYF.

The V gene is TRBV3-1 (or the pseudogene TRBV3-2), the J gene TRBJ1-4; 7 nucleotides agree with TRBD1. Germline V gene lookup returns CDR1 LGHDT and CDR2 YNNKEL (reference sequence). The V segment lost 6 bases and the J segment 7 bases; nucleotides outside the gene matches: 5. This CDR3 comprises 13 residues. The CDR3 coding sequence is TGTGCCAGCAGTTACAGGGGCAGTGAAAAACTGTTTTTT. This sequence encodes CASSYRGSEKLFF.

In the case of this clone: Other DNA sequences in the sample encode the same CDR3. The rearrangement links TRBV6-5 to TRBJ2-2; D is unresolved. This CDR3 contains 13 residues. Germline CDR1 MNHEY, CDR2 SVGAGI. V shed 2 bases and J shed 5 bases, with 6 bases lying between them. The CDR3 DNA sequence: TGTGCCAGCAGTTACAGTCGGACCGGGGAGCTGTTTTTT. Its protein is CASSYSRTGELFF.